These 4 T cell receptor beta chains were sequenced from one sample in a study of blood T cell repertoires in COVID-19. The table came from immunoSEQ multiplex PCR; TCRdb's copy has only in-frame clones and leaves some out. The sample carries nearly 350,000 clones, roughly 90% recorded once. Sequences were obtained from peripheral blood. The receptors here all came from a woman aged 70 to 79 with COVID-19, enrolled during active disease.

The V and J genes are TRBV4-1 and TRBJ2-7; tentative D call: TRBD1 (5 bases). CDR1 is MGHRA, CDR2 YSYEKL, per germline. This CDR3 is built from 14 residues. V lost 0 bases and J 5 bases, leaving 11 bases between the germline ends. The CDR3 nucleotides read TGCGCCAGCAGCCAAGAAAGGGGATATCACGAGCAGTACTTC. Translated, it gives CASSQERGYHEQYF.

The J gene is TRBJ1-5, the V gene TRBV28, with unresolved D. CDR3 length: 15 amino acids. Trimming stripped 2 bases from V and 5 bases from J, with 13 bases between. Germline V gives CDR1 MDHEN, CDR2 SYDVKM. CDR3 sequence reads: CASSLAGIPDQPQHF. CDR3 bases: TGTGCCAGCAGTTTAGCCGGGATCCCCGATCAGCCCCAGCATTTT.

V usage is TRBV19 and J usage is TRBJ1-1, with 9 positions matching TRBD1. Per germline, CDR1 LNHDA and CDR2 SQIVND (reference sequence). The CDR3 loop spans 15 amino acids. V gave up 4 bases and J gave up 8 bases; unmatched junction bases: 11. CDR3: CASSKDPQGAVEAFF. As DNA, the CDR3 is TGTGCCAGTAGTAAAGACCCACAGGGGGCCGTCGAAGCTTTCTTT.

The gene calls are TRBV2 and TRBJ1-2, with D possibly being TRBD1 (6 bases). CDR1 is SNHLY and CDR2 is FYNNEI in the germline V gene. V was shortened by 6 bases and J by 7 bases, with 18 bases between the two germline ends. The CDR3 has 14 amino acids. The CDR3 here is CASSPRTDRFGYTF. CDR3 DNA sequence: TGTGCCAGCAGCCCAAGGACCGACAGGTTTGGCTACACCTTC.